Below are 32 T cell receptor beta chains sequenced from a single sample in a study of OX40 agonist ivuxolimab in advanced cancers. Only in-frame clones appear in the TCRdb table, and some are missing; sequencing was by immunoSEQ multiplex PCR. The repertoire holds tens of thousands of clones, with approximately 90% as singletons. The specimen was CD4+ or CD8+ T cells sorted from blood, collected in a trial of the OX40 agonist ivuxolimab. These receptors all come from an adult with an advanced solid tumor such as melanoma, head and neck, liver or kidney cancer.

The chain employs TRBV19 and TRBJ2-5, with 9 bases fitting TRBD1. From germline, CDR1 is LNHDA and CDR2 SQIVND (reference sequence). The CDR3 consists of 14 residues. V shed 7 bases and J 5 bases; nucleotides not matched to a gene: 8. CDR3 sequence reads: CASTGGQGGETQYF. The DNA of the CDR3 is TGTGCCAGTACCGGGGGACAGGGAGGTGAGACCCAGTACTTC.

The chain couples TRBV5-1 to TRBJ2-2; TRBD2 matches at 13 bases. Trimming cost V 0 bases and J 5 bases; bases outside gene matches: 1. Germline CDR1 SGHRS, CDR2 YFSETQ. The CDR3 has 16 amino acids. CDR3 protein: CASSLEGLAGTGELFF. In DNA, the CDR3 is TGCGCCAGCAGCTTGGAGGGACTAGCGGGAACCGGGGAGCTGTTTTTT.

The chain uses TRBV5-1 and TRBJ2-5, with a weak D call TRBD1 (7 bases). Per germline, CDR1 SGHRS and CDR2 YFSETQ. The CDR3 contains 15 residues. V was pared by 0 bases and J by 5 bases, with 14 bases between. This CDR3 reads CASSLGGRGVETQYF. The CDR3 DNA reads TGCGCCAGCAGCTTGGGTGGCAGGGGGGTCGAGACCCAGTACTTC.

The chain has TRBV19 and TRBJ2-2, with 8 bases lining up with TRBD1. Germline V gene data show CDR1 as LNHDA and CDR2 as SQIVND (reference sequence). This CDR3 is 14 amino acids long. The trim removed 5 bases at V and 5 bases at J, leaving 4 bases unmatched. Here the CDR3 reads CASSPQGGTGELFF. For the CDR3, the DNA is TGTGCCAGTAGTCCACAGGGGGGTACCGGGGAGCTGTTTTTT.

The V call is TRBV18, the J call TRBJ2-5; 7 nucleotides match TRBD1. The V gene's germline CDR1 is KGHSH and CDR2 LQKENI. Trimming cost V 5 bases and J 5 bases; bases outside gene matches: 5. This CDR3 is 13 amino acids long. The CDR3 coding sequence is TGTGCCAGCTCATCTGACAGGGTGGAGACCCAGTACTTC. It specifies CASSSDRVETQYF.

V usage is TRBV5-1 and J usage is TRBJ2-1; no clear D. CDR1 SGHRS and CDR2 YFSETQ come from the germline V gene. The CDR3 covers 11 residues. Trimming took 5 bases from V and 9 from J, leaving 9 bases between them. Here the CDR3 reads CASRLGSEQFF. For the CDR3, the DNA is TGCGCCAGCAGACTGGGGTCTGAGCAGTTCTTC.

The V and J genes are TRBV28 and TRBJ1-1; 7 bases agree with TRBD1. CDR3 length equals 12 residues. The V gene end was trimmed by 6 bases and the J gene end by 6 bases; junction bases not matched to a gene: 4. CDR1 and CDR2 (germline): MDHEN, SYDVKM. The CDR3 here is CASSRQGAEAFF. CDR3 bases: TGTGCCAGCAGCCGACAGGGCGCTGAAGCTTTCTTT. The complete variable domain, with remaining parts taken from reference TRBV28 and TRBJ1-1, reads DVKVTQSSRYLVKRTGEKVFLECVQDMDHENMFWYRQDPGLGLRLIYFSYDVKMKEKGDIPEGYSVSREKKERFSLILESASTNQTSMYLCASSRQGAEAFFGQGTRLTVV.

The CDR3 DNA follows: TGTGCCAGCAGCTTAAGCAGGGAAGAGACCCAGTACTTC. Its translation is CASSLSREETQYF. V is TRBV7-3 and J is TRBJ2-5; D perhaps matches TRBD1 (5 bases). The CDR3 runs 13 residues. V was shortened by 1 base and J by 3 bases, with 6 bases between the two germline ends. Germline V gene data show CDR1 as SGHTA and CDR2 as FQGTGA.

The J gene is TRBJ2-3, the V gene TRBV2; 9 nucleotides align to TRBD1. The J segment lost 2 bases and the V segment lost 6 bases, leaving 3 bases of the junction unmatched. This CDR3 has 14 residues. From germline, CDR1 is SNHLY and CDR2 FYNNEI. The CDR3 DNA sequence: TGTGCCAGCAGAAGACAGGGGGACACAGATACGCAGTATTTT. Translation gives CASRRQGDTDTQYF.

The V call is TRBV25-1, the J call TRBJ2-6, with D perhaps TRBD1 (6 bases). Looked up from germline, CDR1 is MGHDK and CDR2 is SYGVNS. CDR3 length: 15 amino acids. Trimming stripped 4 bases from V and 2 bases from J, with 9 bases between. The CDR3 loop reads CASSAWTAGANVLTF. The DNA of the CDR3 is TGTGCCAGCAGTGCATGGACAGCTGGGGCCAACGTCCTGACTTTC.

The chain has TRBV12-5 and TRBJ1-1; 7 bases agree with TRBD1. The CDR3 sequence is 14 residues long. Germline CDR1 reads LGHNT; CDR2 reads FRNRAP. Trimming removed 7 bases from V and 1 base from J; junction bases left unmatched: 6. The CDR3, as DNA: TGTGCTAGTGCTCGACAGGGAGGGAACACTGAAGCTTTCTTT. Protein: CASARQGGNTEAFF. Variable domain in full (rest from reference TRBV12-5 and TRBJ1-1): DARVTQTPRHKVTEMGQEVTMRCQPILGHNTVFWYRQTMMQGLELLAYFRNRAPLDDSGMPKDRFSAEMPDATLATLKIQPSEPRDSAVYFCASARQGGNTEAFFGQGTRLTVV.

The chain employs TRBV27 and TRBJ2-5, with D possibly TRBD2 on 6 matching bases. Trimming removed 2 bases at V and 5 bases at J, with 9 bases between. The germline V gene has CDR1 MNHEY and CDR2 SMNVEV (reference sequence). This CDR3 comprises 13 residues. DNA of the CDR3: TGTGCCAGCAGTTTACAGGAGGGGGAGACCCAGTACTTC. Its translation is CASSLQEGETQYF.

V usage is TRBV19 and J usage is TRBJ2-7, with D perhaps given as TRBD1 or TRBD2 (6 bases each). V gave up 8 bases and J gave up 7 bases, with 21 bases separating them. The germline gives CDR1 LNHDA, CDR2 SQIVND (reference sequence). The CDR3 is 14 amino acids. In DNA, the CDR3 is TGTGCCAGTGGAGTATCCCCTCGAGGGGGGGAGCAGTACTTC. Its translation: CASGVSPRGGEQYF.

This sequence joins TRBV4-1 and TRBJ1-1; 10 nucleotides match TRBD1. Germline-derived CDR1 and CDR2 are MGHRA and YSYEKL. With V trimmed by 4 bases and J by 0 bases, 5 bases remained unmatched. The CDR3 is 16 residues long. The CDR3 DNA sequence: TGCGCCAGCAGCCTAGACAGGGGGCGGGTGAACACTGAAGCTTTCTTT. Protein sequence: CASSLDRGRVNTEAFF.

This chain uses TRBV11-2 with TRBJ2-1; the match to TRBD2 covers 7 bases. Germline CDR1 reads SGHAT; CDR2 reads FQNNGV. This CDR3 is 15 amino acids long. The V and J ends lost 0 bases and 8 bases, in that order; junction bases with no gene match: 7. Here the CDR3 reads CASSLEGDYVYEQFF. The CDR3 nucleotides read TGTGCCAGCAGCTTAGAAGGGGACTACGTCTATGAGCAGTTCTTC.

The chain joins TRBV11-2 to TRBJ2-7, with D perhaps matching TRBD1 (5 bases). The CDR3 extends over 15 amino acids. The germline V and J ends were trimmed by 3 bases and 1 base, with 13 bases remaining between them. The germline CDR1 and CDR2 sequences are SGHAT and FQNNGV. The CDR3 loop is CASSFNRLSSYEQYF. CDR3 nucleotide sequence: TGTGCCAGCAGCTTCAACAGGTTATCTTCCTACGAGCAGTACTTC.

The CDR3 DNA is TGTGCCAGCAGCTTAGATCGGGTAGCAAGGGCCACCGGGGAGCTGTTTTTT. Amino acid sequence: CASSLDRVARATGELFF. This chain uses TRBV11-2 with TRBJ2-2; D is unclear. CDR3 length equals 17 residues. Trimming cost V 0 bases and J 4 bases, with 15 bases left between them. CDR1 is SGHAT and CDR2 is FQNNGV in the germline V gene.

The chain carries TRBV7-2 and TRBJ1-3; 9 nucleotides agree with TRBD1. Germline CDR1 is SGHTA and CDR2 is FQGNSA. CDR3 length: 14 amino acids. With V trimmed by 5 bases and J by 7 bases, 6 bases remained unmatched. CDR3 loop: CASSTGGLSNTIYF. CDR3 nucleotide sequence: TGTGCCAGCAGCACAGGGGGCTTGAGTAACACCATATATTTT.

The chain links TRBV6-1 to TRBJ2-7, with D tentatively TRBD2 (6 bases). This CDR3 spans 14 amino acids. Germline CDR1 reads MNHNS; CDR2 reads SASEGT. V lost 6 bases, J lost 0 bases, and 12 bases lay in between. The CDR3 DNA reads TGTGCCAGCAGACGGGACTTAAGCTCCTACGAGCAGTACTTC. Encoded protein: CASRRDLSSYEQYF.

This chain links TRBV7-8 with TRBJ1-2; 7 nucleotides agree with TRBD1. V shed 5 bases and J 0 bases; nucleotides not matched to a gene: 9. CDR1 SGHVS and CDR2 FQNEAQ come from the germline V gene. The CDR3 is made up of 16 amino acids. DNA of the CDR3: TGTGCCAGCAGCGAAACGGGACAGTCGGCTAACTATGGCTACACCTTC. This translates into CASSETGQSANYGYTF. The full variable domain, with the rest looked up from reference TRBV7-8 and TRBJ1-2, is GAGVSQSPRYKVAKRGQDVALRCDPISGHVSLFWYQQALGQGPEFLTYFQNEAQLDKSGLPSDRFFAERPEGSVSTLKIQRTQQEDSAVYLCASSETGQSANYGYTFGSGTRLTVV.

The gene calls are TRBV7-2 and TRBJ1-1; the match to TRBD1 covers 9 bases. There are 14 residues in the CDR3. The germline V gene has CDR1 SGHTA and CDR2 FQGNSA. The V gene end was trimmed by 7 bases and the J gene end by 5 bases; junction bases not matched to a gene: 8. The CDR3: CASNPHRGRTEAFF. For the CDR3, the DNA is TGTGCCAGCAACCCTCACAGGGGGCGAACTGAAGCTTTCTTT.

The chain carries TRBV9 and TRBJ2-5, with 11 positions matching TRBD2. CDR3 length: 17 residues. Germline V gene sequence: CDR1 SGDLS, CDR2 YYNGEE. V shed 0 bases and J 5 bases; nucleotides not matched to a gene: 9. The CDR3 DNA follows: TGTGCCAGCAGCGTAGGGGTAGCGGGAGGGCCGGGGGAGACCCAGTACTTC. Its translation is CASSVGVAGGPGETQYF.

The chain recombines TRBV6-1 with TRBJ2-6; 12 positions match TRBD1. The CDR3 has 18 amino acids. From germline, CDR1 is MNHNS and CDR2 SASEGT. Unmatched junction bases numbered 6, after V lost 4 bases and J lost 2 bases. CDR3 nucleotide sequence: TGTGCCAGCAGTGCCACCGGGACAGGGGGCACTGGGGCCAACGTCCTGACTTTC. This codes for CASSATGTGGTGANVLTF.

This rearrangement joins TRBV7-9 to TRBJ1-5; TRBD1 aligns across 10 bases. The CDR3 is 14 residues long. V was clipped by 5 bases and J by 5 bases; unmatched bases: 3. Germline V lookup: CDR1 SEHNR, CDR2 FQNEAQ (reference sequence). The CDR3 DNA is TGTGCCAGCAGCGGGACAGGGGTGGATCAGCCCCAGCATTTT. It specifies CASSGTGVDQPQHF.

This clone is deemed medium-sized (0.01 to 0.1%). The CDR3 protein is CASSSWDRVTGELFF. The CDR3 DNA follows: TGTGCCAGCAGTTCTTGGGACAGGGTAACCGGGGAGCTGTTTTTT. The V gene is TRBV27, the J gene TRBJ2-2, with 9 bases lining up with TRBD1. Germline CDR1 reads MNHEY; CDR2 reads SMNVEV (reference sequence). V lost 4 bases and J lost 5; bases outside the gene matches: 5. The CDR3 has 15 amino acids.

V is TRBV9 and J is TRBJ1-1; TRBD1 might be the D (5 bases). Germline V gives CDR1 SGDLS, CDR2 YYNGEE. V was clipped by 0 bases and J by 2 bases, with 11 bases between them. The CDR3 sequence is 15 residues long. CDR3 region: CASSVESGGNTEAFF. CDR3 coding DNA: TGTGCCAGCAGCGTAGAGAGTGGGGGTAACACTGAAGCTTTCTTT.

The genes are TRBV28 and TRBJ1-4, with D perhaps TRBD1 (5 bases). The V end lost 6 bases, the J end lost 8 bases, and 10 bases lay between the germline ends. Germline CDR1 MDHEN, CDR2 SYDVKM. The CDR3 runs 12 residues. Written as DNA, the CDR3 is TGTGCCAGCAGCCAGGGTAAAGAAAAACTGTTTTTT. This gives the protein CASSQGKEKLFF. The whole variable domain, remainder taken from reference TRBV28 and TRBJ1-4, is DVKVTQSSRYLVKRTGEKVFLECVQDMDHENMFWYRQDPGLGLRLIYFSYDVKMKEKGDIPEGYSVSREKKERFSLILESASTNQTSMYLCASSQGKEKLFFGSGTQLSVL.

The rearrangement joins TRBV27 to TRBJ2-7, with 7 bases that match TRBD1. This CDR3 is 13 amino acids long. Per the germline V gene, CDR1 is MNHEY and CDR2 is SMNVEV (reference sequence). Losses at the gene ends were 6 bases for V and 7 bases for J; bases not matched to a gene: 9. The CDR3 coding sequence is TGTGCCAGCAGACCCACAGGGGCTCGGGAGCAGTACTTC. It translates to CASRPTGAREQYF.

The rearrangement uses TRBV6-1 and TRBJ2-7; 7 positions agree with TRBD1. The CDR3 is made up of 15 amino acids. Germline-derived CDR1 and CDR2 are MNHNS and SASEGT. Losses at the gene ends were 1 base for V and 3 bases for J; bases not matched to a gene: 6. The chain's CDR3 is CASSEGAGGFYEQYF. The DNA of the CDR3 is TGTGCCAGCAGTGAAGGCGCAGGGGGATTCTACGAGCAGTACTTC.

The CDR3 is CASSPRQGTYEQYF. Here the CDR3 DNA reads TGTGCCAGCAGTCCCCGACAGGGAACCTACGAGCAGTACTTC. V is TRBV6-5 and J is TRBJ2-7; 7 nucleotides line up with TRBD1. The germline gives CDR1 MNHEY, CDR2 SVGAGI. V trimming: 5 bases; J trimming: 2 bases; junction bases outside the gene matches: 6. CDR3 size: 14 residues.

The chain couples TRBV5-1 to TRBJ1-2, with D perhaps TRBD1 (5 bases). Germline V gene sequence: CDR1 SGHRS, CDR2 YFSETQ. The CDR3 length is 14 residues. V was cut by 3 bases and J by 3 bases, with 12 bases left in between. The CDR3 spells CASSSRDGYYGYTF. CDR3 nucleotide sequence: TGCGCCAGCAGCTCTAGGGACGGTTACTATGGCTACACCTTC.

The rearrangement joins TRBV14 to TRBJ2-1, with no clear D. Germline CDR1 is SGHDN and CDR2 is FVKESK. V shed 0 bases and J shed 0 bases, with 9 bases lying between them. The CDR3 has 16 amino acids. As DNA, the CDR3 is TGTGCCAGCAGCCAAGATCTACGAGCCTCCTACAATGAGCAGTTCTTC. Its protein is CASSQDLRASYNEQFF.